The 25 T cell receptor beta chains below come from one sample, sequenced in a study of blood T cells in healthy people across ages. For the second PCR, which ran for roughly 7 to 11 cycles, a sample-barcoded 5' primer and a J-beta primer mix were used. MiXCR was run by TCRdb on the 5' RACE reads, yielding one entry per CDR3 protein. Found here are over 1,300,000 distinct CDR3 sequences, approximately 59% of them singletons; the top ten hold over 5.5%. The sample was blood. Receptors were obtained from a man between 18 and 29 years old in good health.

The chain employs TRBV10-3 and TRBJ2-5; possibly TRBD2 for D (6 bases). The CDR3 covers 13 residues. Per germline, CDR1 ENHRY and CDR2 SYGVKD. Trimming cost V 7 bases and J 2 bases, with 11 bases left between them. This chain's CDR3 is CAINSRGQETQYF. Here the CDR3 DNA reads TGTGCCATCAACTCCCGGGGGCAAGAGACCCAGTACTTC.

This clonotype was counted only a few times. The CDR3 is CASSESGTTYNEQFF. CDR3 in DNA: TGTGCCAGCAGTGAATCCGGGACAACATACAATGAGCAGTTCTTC. The J gene is TRBJ2-1, the V gene TRBV6-1; possible D gene TRBD1, 6 bases. The CDR3 extends over 15 amino acids. Trimming took 2 bases from V and 4 from J, leaving 12 bases between them. Germline assignment: CDR1 MNHNS and CDR2 SASEGT.

The chain combines TRBV15 with TRBJ2-2; no reliable D call. Germline loops: CDR1 LNHNV, CDR2 YYDKDF (reference sequence). The V end was cut by 3 bases, the J end by 3 bases, with 2 bases between. The CDR3 is 12 amino acids. CDR3 loop: CATSSYTGELFF. The CDR3 DNA sequence: TGTGCCACCAGCAGTTACACCGGGGAGCTGTTTTTT.

J is TRBJ2-7 and V is TRBV10-3; 8 positions agree with TRBD1. The CDR3 length is 15 residues. Trimming took 6 bases from V and 1 from J; bases not matched to a gene: 8. Germline V gene lookup returns CDR1 ENHRY and CDR2 SYGVKD. The chain's CDR3 is CAIRDRDRSSYEQYF. CDR3 in DNA: TGTGCCATCAGGGACCGGGACAGGAGTTCCTACGAGCAGTACTTC.

This rearrangement joins TRBV29-1 to TRBJ1-5; TRBD1 might be the D (6 bases). The length of the CDR3 is 12 residues. Trimming cost V 5 bases and J 4 bases, with 9 bases left between them. Germline V CDR1 and CDR2: SQVTM, ANQGSEA. CDR3 sequence: CSVKQGNQPQHF. For the CDR3, the DNA is TGCAGCGTTAAACAGGGAAATCAGCCCCAGCATTTT.

The chain joins TRBV18 to TRBJ2-4; a weak D match, TRBD1 (6 bases). The germline V gene encodes CDR1 KGHSH and CDR2 LQKENI. Trimming removed 5 bases from V and 3 bases from J, with 17 bases in between. The CDR3 totals 16 residues. The CDR3 DNA reads TGTGCCAGCTCATCGAGCGACAGGATCGACAAAAACATTCAGTACTTC. It encodes CASSSSDRIDKNIQYF. The complete variable domain, with remaining parts taken from reference TRBV18 and TRBJ2-4, reads NAGVMQNPRHLVRRRGQEARLRCSPMKGHSHVYWYRQLPEEGLKFMVYLQKENIIDESGMPKERFSAEFPKEGPSILRIQQVVRGDSAAYFCASSSSDRIDKNIQYFGAGTRLSVL.

This clonotype turned up a few times. The rearrangement links TRBV20-1 to TRBJ2-1, with a weak D call TRBD1 (8 bases). V was shortened by 6 bases and J by 3 bases, with 15 bases between the two germline ends. The CDR3 loop spans 14 amino acids. CDR1 and CDR2 (germline): DFQATT, SNEGSKA (reference sequence). CDR3 region: CSARGRENYNEQFF. CDR3 bases: TGCAGTGCCAGGGGGCGGGAGAACTACAATGAGCAGTTCTTC.

This sequence joins TRBV10-3 and TRBJ1-3, with a tentative D call TRBD1 (6 bases). V lost 5 bases to trimming and J lost 8 bases, with 10 bases between them. Germline lookup yields CDR1 ENHRY and CDR2 SYGVKD. This CDR3 contains 12 residues. CDR3 bases: TGTGCCATCAGTCCAGGGGACTACACCATATATTTT. Translated: CAISPGDYTIYF.

This chain uses TRBV4-1 with TRBJ2-3, with D possibly TRBD2 on 6 matching bases. From germline, CDR1 is MGHRA and CDR2 YSYEKL. With 0 bases removed from V and 6 bases from J, the gap between germline ends came to 16 bases. The CDR3 totals 16 residues. The CDR3 DNA reads as TGCGCCAGCAGCCAAGATCTCGGGGGACTGGGTGATACGCAGTATTTT. This translates into CASSQDLGGLGDTQYF.

This clonotype was detected only a few times. Written as DNA, the CDR3 is TGTGCCAGCAGCAAGGGGGTAGCGGGTTTATCAGATACGCAGTATTTT. This sequence encodes CASSKGVAGLSDTQYF. The V gene is TRBV7-2, the J gene TRBJ2-3; D is possibly TRBD2 (7 bases). Per germline, CDR1 SGHTA and CDR2 FQGNSA. The CDR3 is 16 amino acids. V shed 5 bases and J shed 4 bases, with 19 bases lying between them.

This clonotype was detected many times. The chain carries TRBV29-1 and TRBJ2-7, with TRBD1 as a possible D gene (5 bases). Germline values: CDR1 SQVTM, CDR2 ANQGSEA. The CDR3 totals 11 residues. V lost 4 bases, J lost 3 bases, and 7 bases lay in between. In DNA, the CDR3 is TGCAGCGTTGTAGGGGACTACGAGCAGTACTTC. This codes for CSVVGDYEQYF.

This chain joins TRBV11-2 and TRBJ1-2; 7 positions agree with TRBD1. The CDR3 is 15 residues long. Germline-derived CDR1 and CDR2 are SGHAT and FQNNGV. Trimming at V came to 5 bases and at J to 4 bases, leaving 10 bases not matched to a gene. CDR3 in DNA: TGTGCCAGCAGCACACGACAGGGTGCCGGCTATGGCTACACCTTC. Its translation: CASSTRQGAGYGYTF. The variable domain in full, completed from reference TRBV11-2 and TRBJ1-2, reads EAGVAQSPRYKIIEKRQSVAFWCNPISGHATLYWYQQILGQGPKLLIQFQNNGVVDDSQLPKDRFSAERLKGVDSTLKIQPAKLEDSAVYLCASSTRQGAGYGYTFGSGTRLTVV.

The J gene is TRBJ2-5, the V gene TRBV10-3; TRBD2 matches 8 bases. Germline loops: CDR1 ENHRY, CDR2 SYGVKD. This CDR3 is built from 14 residues. V shed 1 base and J 11 bases; nucleotides not matched to a gene: 9. The CDR3 loop reads CAISEFGRGREQYF. Here the CDR3 DNA reads TGTGCCATCAGTGAGTTCGGGAGGGGAAGGGAGCAGTACTTC.

This clonotype showed up just a few times. V is TRBV20-1 and J is TRBJ2-7; 7 bases map to TRBD2. The CDR3 length is 15 residues. V dropped 1 base and J dropped 3; count of bases not matched to a gene: 9. CDR1 and CDR2 from the germline V gene are DFQATT and SNEGSKA (reference sequence). CDR3 residues: CSARGEGSTGYEQYF. CDR3 coding DNA: TGCAGTGCTAGAGGGGAGGGGAGTACCGGCTACGAGCAGTACTTC.

The rearrangement links TRBV28 to TRBJ2-7; TRBD2 might be the D (5 bases). The CDR3 sequence is 15 residues long. V was clipped by 6 bases and J by 1 base, with 16 bases between them. Germline CDR1 MDHEN, CDR2 SYDVKM. The CDR3 reads CASRGERLGSYEQYF. In nucleotides, the CDR3 is TGTGCCAGCAGGGGAGAGAGGTTGGGATCCTACGAGCAGTACTTC.

The chain recombines TRBV6-2 or TRBV6-3 with TRBJ2-1; TRBD2 might be the D (6 bases). CDR3 length equals 15 residues. V was shortened by 7 bases and J by 4 bases, with 17 bases between the two germline ends. Germline loops: CDR1 MNHEY, CDR2 SVGEGT. The DNA for the CDR3 is TGTGCCAGCACCCTCTCGAGGGGACTTTACAATGAGCAGTTCTTC. It specifies CASTLSRGLYNEQFF.

The gene calls are TRBV12-3 or TRBV12-4 and TRBJ2-4; D might be TRBD2 (6 bases). The DNA end is a closer match to TRBJ2-7, so the J assignment may be wrong. This CDR3 has 11 residues. This chain's CDR3 is CASCGVGEQYF. CDR3 DNA sequence: TGTGCCAGCTGCGGGGTGGGCGAGCAGTACTTC.

For this clonotype: The germline gene is not matched at one end of the junction; a read error may be the cause. The rearrangement links TRBV29-1 to TRBJ2-1, with 8 bases fitting TRBD1. The germline gives CDR1 SQVTM, CDR2 ANQGSEA. This CDR3 region has 14 residues. The CDR3 nucleotides read TGCAGCGTGGTCGGACAGGGAAGATACAATGAGCATTTCTTC. Translating it yields CSVVGQGRYNEHFF.

The chain links TRBV10-3 to TRBJ2-6, with TRBD1 identical over 12 bases. J lost 2 bases, V lost 6 bases, and 5 bases had no gene match. The germline V gene has CDR1 ENHRY and CDR2 SYGVKD. There are 17 residues in the CDR3. The CDR3 bases are TGTGCCATCAGGGCCGGGACAGGGGGCGCTGGGGCCAACGTCCTGACTTTC. Amino acids: CAIRAGTGGAGANVLTF.

The CDR3 is CSARGGREYEQYF. The DNA for the CDR3 is TGCAGTGCTAGGGGGGGCAGGGAGTACGAGCAGTACTTC. The chain combines TRBV20-1 with TRBJ2-7, with D perhaps TRBD1 or TRBD2 (6 bases each). Germline CDR1 DFQATT, CDR2 SNEGSKA (reference sequence). Trimming took off 3 bases at V and 4 bases at J, with 13 bases between the two ends. CDR3 length equals 13 residues.

This clonotype was counted a few times. V and J are TRBV20-1 and TRBJ1-2; D is ambiguous. Germline-derived CDR1 and CDR2 are DFQATT and SNEGSKA (reference sequence). Between the trimmed V and J ends, which lost 1 base and 1 base, there was a span of 13 bases. CDR3 size: 15 residues. Written as DNA, the CDR3 is TGCAGTGCTAGAGCCTCGGACGGGATTAACTATGGCTACACCTTC. It yields the protein CSARASDGINYGYTF.

This clonotype was detected ten times or more. This chain joins TRBV25-1 and TRBJ1-1, with D uncertain. The length of the CDR3 is 17 residues. Deletions cut 5 bases from V and 0 bases from J, with 19 bases between. Germline lookup yields CDR1 MGHDK and CDR2 SYGVNS. DNA for the CDR3: TGTGCCAGCAGTCTCGGGTTCACCGGGCAACTGAACACTGAAGCTTTCTTT. This gives the protein CASSLGFTGQLNTEAFF.

This clonotype turned up a few times. DNA of the CDR3: TGTGCCACCTCACCATCGTCTAGCACAGATACGCAGTATTTT. Translation gives CATSPSSSTDTQYF. The chain joins TRBV7-2 to TRBJ2-3; no clear D gene. Trimming pared 10 bases from V and 0 bases from J, leaving 14 bases between. The germline CDR1 and CDR2 sequences are SGHTA and FQGNSA. The CDR3 consists of 14 residues.

CDR3 in amino acids: CASSLTTLGEQFF. CDR3 bases: TGTGCCAGCAGCTTAACTACCCTCGGTGAGCAGTTCTTC. The chain couples TRBV6-2 or TRBV6-3 to TRBJ2-1; D is unclear. The V gene's germline CDR1 is MNHEY and CDR2 SVGEGT. CDR3 length: 13 amino acids. Trimming took 6 bases from V and 9 from J, leaving 15 bases between them.

Only a few counts were recorded for this clonotype. The chain joins TRBV7-2 to TRBJ2-3; D unclear. The CDR3 is 14 residues long. V lost 5 bases and J 2 bases, leaving 11 bases between the germline ends. Germline values: CDR1 SGHTA, CDR2 FQGNSA. The DNA of the CDR3 is TGTGCCAGCAGCCCCGAGGTTATCACAGATACGCAGTATTTT. This codes for CASSPEVITDTQYF.